A selection of T cell receptor beta chains follows, all from one sample in a study of CD8 T cells in Susac syndrome. TCRdb used MiXCR to reprocess the immunoSEQ multiplex PCR reads, holding one entry per CDR3 protein. This sample has roughly 200,000 distinct CDR3 sequences; 95% occur once, and the top ten carry around 0.076%. Sequencing used CD4+ T cells from PBMCs. The receptors come from a human donor with multiple sclerosis. The CDR3 runs from the conserved cysteine through the conserved F or W.

TRBJ2-6 | TRBV3-1 | CASRLEALSGANVLTF
TRBJ1-5 | TRBV20-1 | CSAIQTGRSQPQHF
TRBJ1-1 | TRBV6-5 | CASSYLNSAFF
TRBJ2-3 | TRBV20-1 | CSARPSFSTDTQYF
TRBJ2-7 | TRBV4-1 | CASSQASHEQYF
TRBJ1-6 | TRBV27 | CASSPFGRVTPLHF
TRBJ2-5 | TRBV20-1 | CSARVGPQETQYF
TRBJ1-5 | TRBV3-1 | CASSQDWEQPQHF
TRBJ2-7 | TRBV7-2 | CASSPRTHEQYF
TRBJ2-3 | TRBV4-1 | CASSQATSGGAPADTQYF
TRBJ2-4 | TRBV7-9 | CASSFPDWGENIQYF
TRBJ1-6 | TRBV9 | CASSVGQADIALHF
TRBJ2-7 | TRBV27 | CASSLVGGEQYF
TRBJ2-2 | TRBV6-5 | CASSYPSGGGGELFF
TRBJ2-5 | TRBV27 | CASSLAGGLETQYF
TRBJ2-6 | TRBV18 | CASSLRTGGSSGANVLTF
TRBJ1-1 | TRBV7-6 | CASSLVTGLGNTEAFF
TRBJ1-6 | TRBV6-6 | CASSRLGNSPLHF
TRBJ2-6 | TRBV5-1 | CASSSEVTGANVLTF
TRBJ2-5 | TRBV7-9 | CASEGTHDWETQYF
TRBJ1-2 | TRBV15 | CATSRDVQSGVGYTF
TRBJ1-2 | TRBV20-1 | CSARLDISYGYTF
TRBJ2-2 | TRBV2 | CASSEQAGGNTGELFF
TRBJ1-6 | TRBV20-1 | CSARAGQQNSPLHF
TRBJ2-1 | TRBV15 | CATSLTRDEQFF
TRBJ2-3 | TRBV20-1 | CSAPTTDTQYF
TRBJ1-2 | TRBV27 | CARDGTSQRGAYGYTF
TRBJ1-1 | TRBV30 | CAWSDQETEAFF